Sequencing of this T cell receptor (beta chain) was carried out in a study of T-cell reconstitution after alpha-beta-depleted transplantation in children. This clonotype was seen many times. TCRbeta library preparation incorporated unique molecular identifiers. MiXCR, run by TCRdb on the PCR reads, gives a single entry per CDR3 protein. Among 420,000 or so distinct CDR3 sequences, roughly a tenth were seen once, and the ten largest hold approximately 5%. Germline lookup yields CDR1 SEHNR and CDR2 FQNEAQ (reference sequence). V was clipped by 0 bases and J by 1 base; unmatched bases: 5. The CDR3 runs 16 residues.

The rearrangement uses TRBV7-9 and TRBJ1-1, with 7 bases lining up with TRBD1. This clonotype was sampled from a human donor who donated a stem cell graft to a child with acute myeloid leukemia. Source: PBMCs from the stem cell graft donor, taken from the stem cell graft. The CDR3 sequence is CASSLAEGQRNTEAFF. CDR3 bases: TGTGCCAGCAGCTTAGCGGAGGGACAGCGGAACACTGAAGCTTTCTTT.